The entry below gives a single T cell receptor (beta chain) sequence along with its context. Its specificity is unknown. V was clipped by 8 bases and J by 7 bases; unmatched bases: 9. Per germline, CDR1 SNHLY and CDR2 FYNNEI. CDR3 length equals 13 residues. The data derive from a study of cytomegalovirus exposure and HLA in healthy donors. The overall study: Genotyping showed roughly 77% of 300 to 450 donors falling in the Caucasian-associated ancestry cluster.

The PCR ran on 60 Vbeta and 13 Jbeta primers. Profiling relied on immunoSEQ multiplex PCR, and the TCRdb table lists in-frame clones only, not all of them. Altogether 80,000 to 95,000 clones are present, around 70% being singletons, with the ten largest covering more than 12%. Broader study findings: Presence/absence results assume similar sequencing depth per donor, which may not hold. A list of approximately 160 TCR beta chains associated with cytomegalovirus was given. The likely explanation for a cluster of highly shared sequence variants was sequencing artifact.

The receptor comes from a woman in her fifties or sixties in good health and CMV-seropositive. Input material: PBMCs. This chain connects TRBV2 to TRBJ2-3; 7 positions match TRBD2. CDR3 loop: CASQRERENTQYF. CDR3 DNA sequence: TGTGCCAGCCAGCGGGAACGGGAGAATACGCAGTATTTT.